The 4 T cell receptor beta chains below all came from one sample that was sequenced in a study of blood T cells in healthy people across ages. For the second PCR, which ran for 7 to 11 cycles, a sample-barcoded 5' primer and a J-beta primer mix were used. From the 5' RACE reads, TCRdb called clonotypes with MiXCR, one entry per CDR3 protein. The sample consists of roughly 800,000 distinct CDR3 sequences, 58% of them appearing once. Specimen: blood. The receptors derive from a man aged 30 to 39 in good health.

The V gene is TRBV13, the J gene TRBJ2-5; possible D gene TRBD2, 6 bases. Germline V gives CDR1 PRHDT, CDR2 FYEKMQ (reference sequence). Deletions cut 4 bases from V and 5 bases from J, with 20 bases between. The CDR3 extends over 16 amino acids. The CDR3 DNA follows: TGTGCCAGCAGCTCGCCAGGAGGGGAGGTTGACGAGACCCAGTACTTC. Amino acid sequence: CASSSPGGEVDETQYF.

The V call is TRBV6-1, the J call TRBJ2-6, with 9 bases lining up with TRBD1. Trimming took 6 bases from V and 0 from J; bases not matched to a gene: 12. CDR1 MNHNS and CDR2 SASEGT come from the germline V gene. This CDR3 comprises 19 residues. CDR3: CASRDRAGQGVSGANVLTF. The CDR3 nucleotides are TGTGCCAGCAGGGACCGGGCGGGACAGGGAGTCTCTGGGGCCAACGTCCTGACTTTC.

The gene calls are TRBV6-1 and TRBJ2-7; the D gene is possibly TRBD2 (5 bases). The end of the DNA aligns better with TRBJ2-5, so the J call may be wrong. This CDR3 comprises 14 residues. The germline CDR1 and CDR2 sequences are MNHNS and SASEGT. CDR3 region: CASSVGSGVETQYF. The CDR3 nucleotides are TGTGCCAGCAGTGTTGGAAGCGGTGTGGAGACCCAGTACTTC.

Only a few counts were recorded for this clonotype. The chain employs TRBV7-2 and TRBJ2-1, with TRBD1 matching over 7 bases. The CDR3 has 15 amino acids. The J segment lost 2 bases and the V segment lost 6 bases, leaving 7 bases of the junction unmatched. Per germline, CDR1 SGHTA and CDR2 FQGNSA. In DNA, the CDR3 is TGTGCCAGCAGACCACTAGGGGGCACCTACAATGAGCAGTTCTTC. It yields the protein CASRPLGGTYNEQFF.